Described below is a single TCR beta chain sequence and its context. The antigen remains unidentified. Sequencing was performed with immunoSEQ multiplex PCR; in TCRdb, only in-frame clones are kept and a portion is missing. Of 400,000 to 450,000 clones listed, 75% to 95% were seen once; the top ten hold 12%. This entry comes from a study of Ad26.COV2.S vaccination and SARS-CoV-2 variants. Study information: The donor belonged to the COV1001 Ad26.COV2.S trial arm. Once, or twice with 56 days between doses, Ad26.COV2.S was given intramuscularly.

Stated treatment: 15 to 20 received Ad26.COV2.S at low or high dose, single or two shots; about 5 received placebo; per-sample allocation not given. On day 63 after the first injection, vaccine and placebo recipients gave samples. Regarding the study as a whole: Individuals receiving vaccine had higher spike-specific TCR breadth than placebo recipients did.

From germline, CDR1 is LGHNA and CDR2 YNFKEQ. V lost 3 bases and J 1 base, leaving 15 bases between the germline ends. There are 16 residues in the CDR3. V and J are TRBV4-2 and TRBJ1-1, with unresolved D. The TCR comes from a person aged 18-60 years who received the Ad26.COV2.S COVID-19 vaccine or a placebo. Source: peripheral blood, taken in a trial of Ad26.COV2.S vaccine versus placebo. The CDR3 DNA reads TGTGCCAGCAGCCACCCTGGGCGGGGAGAGAACACTGAAGCTTTCTTT. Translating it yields CASSHPGRGENTEAFF.